Below are 19 T cell receptor beta chains sequenced from a single sample in a study of blood T cell repertoires in COVID-19. Produced via immunoSEQ multiplex PCR; TCRdb's table is partial and in-frame only. Of 150,000 or so clones listed, around 89% are singletons. Sequenced input: PBMCs or T cells enriched from blood (not recorded which). The receptors were gathered from a woman aged 45-65 years who had recovered from COVID-19.

This rearrangement joins TRBV4-2 to TRBJ1-2; D not resolved. Germline loops: CDR1 LGHNA, CDR2 YNFKEQ. This CDR3 has 14 amino acids. V lost 0 bases, J lost 8 bases, and 13 bases lay in between. The CDR3 nucleotides are TGTGCCAGCAGCCAAGAAGCCCTAAATGTGGGCTACACCTTC. It codes for CASSQEALNVGYTF.

CDR3 region: CASSLGGTGEAFF. CDR3 coding DNA: TGTGCCAGCAGCTTGGGAGGGACAGGTGAAGCTTTCTTT. The chain has TRBV5-4 and TRBJ1-1, with 8 positions matching TRBD1. The V gene's germline CDR1 is SGHNT and CDR2 YYREEE (reference sequence). V lost 0 bases, J lost 7 bases, and 2 bases stayed unmatched. This CDR3 contains 13 residues. The whole variable domain, remainder taken from reference TRBV5-4 and TRBJ1-1, is ETGVTQSPTHLIKTRGQQVTLRCSSQSGHNTVSWYQQALGQGPQFIFQYYREEENGRGNFPPRFSGLQFPNYSSELNVNALELDDSALYLCASSLGGTGEAFFGQGTRLTVV.

V gene TRBV27 combines with J gene TRBJ2-5; 7 bases align to TRBD1. CDR3 length: 16 residues. V lost 6 bases, J lost 1 base, and 11 bases stayed unmatched. In germline, CDR1 is MNHEY, CDR2 SMNVEV (reference sequence). CDR3 protein: CASRMEQGSPQETQYF. CDR3 nucleotide sequence: TGTGCCAGCAGGATGGAACAGGGGTCACCCCAAGAGACCCAGTACTTC.

This chain connects TRBV15 to TRBJ1-1, with 7 nucleotides matching TRBD1. The germline CDR1 and CDR2 sequences are LNHNV and YYDKDF (reference sequence). V was pared by 1 base and J by 8 bases, with 7 bases of the junction left unmatched. CDR3 length: 14 amino acids. This CDR3 reads CATSRARGRAEAFF. For the CDR3, the DNA is TGTGCCACCAGCAGAGCTAGGGGGCGAGCGGAAGCTTTCTTT.

The V call is TRBV6-5, the J call TRBJ1-5, with 9 bases that match TRBD1. V trimming: 6 bases; J trimming: 6 bases; junction bases outside the gene matches: 6. Germline V gene sequence: CDR1 MNHEY, CDR2 SVGAGI. The CDR3 has 14 residues. The CDR3 loop is CASRQGQGVQPQHF. The CDR3 DNA is TGTGCCAGCAGGCAGGGACAGGGAGTTCAGCCCCAGCATTTT.

The chain is built from TRBV7-2 and TRBJ1-6, with a weak D call TRBD1 (5 bases). The CDR3 is 16 amino acids. CDR1 and CDR2 (germline): SGHTA, FQGNSA. Trimming pared 1 base from V and 6 bases from J, leaving 13 bases between. The CDR3 here is CASSLDRGIGNSPLHF. The CDR3 DNA reads TGTGCCAGCAGCTTAGATAGGGGCATCGGTAATTCACCCCTCCACTTT.

V is TRBV7-6 and J is TRBJ1-5, with D unresolved. V gave up 2 bases and J gave up 0 bases, with 8 bases separating them. Germline CDR1 and CDR2: SGHVS and FNYEAQ. The CDR3 is 15 amino acids. The CDR3 bases are TGTGCCAGCAGCTTATCGGGTATTAGCAATCAGCCCCAGCATTTT. Translated, it gives CASSLSGISNQPQHF.

This rearrangement joins TRBV7-3 to TRBJ2-7; 9 bases are a match to TRBD1. V lost 5 bases, J lost 7 bases, and 12 bases stayed unmatched. This CDR3 has 15 residues. Germline-derived CDR1 and CDR2 are SGHTA and FQGTGA. CDR3 protein: CASSLTGGSGREQYF. Here the CDR3 DNA reads TGTGCCAGCAGCCTTACAGGGGGCTCAGGGAGGGAGCAGTACTTC.

V gene TRBV4-2 combines with J gene TRBJ1-2; D remains ambiguous. V was shortened by 2 bases and J by 4 bases, with 5 bases between the two germline ends. The CDR3 contains 12 residues. Germline V gene sequence: CDR1 LGHNA, CDR2 YNFKEQ. CDR3 amino acids: CASSQRSYGYTF. The CDR3 bases are TGTGCCAGCAGCCAAAGGAGCTATGGCTACACCTTC.

This chain joins TRBV19 and TRBJ2-7; D is ambiguous. CDR1 is LNHDA and CDR2 is SQIVND in the germline V gene (reference sequence). The V and J ends lost 3 bases and 0 bases respectively, with 12 bases between them. CDR3 length: 15 residues. The CDR3 nucleotides read TGTGCCAGTAGTATCTCGTTGCGGTCCTCCTACGAGCAGTACTTC. This encodes CASSISLRSSYEQYF.

This chain links TRBV24-1 with TRBJ2-2; 7 nucleotides agree with TRBD1. Germline-derived CDR1 and CDR2 are KGHDR and SFDVKD. J gave up 3 bases and V 11 bases, and 5 bases lay outside the gene matches. The CDR3 is 13 amino acids. The CDR3 DNA follows: TGTGCCAGCGGACAGGAGTACACCGGGGAGCTGTTTTTT. As protein: CASGQEYTGELFF.

The V call is TRBV9, the J call TRBJ1-1; a weak D match, TRBD1 (5 bases). The CDR3 covers 14 residues. V lost 1 base and J 1 base, leaving 8 bases between the germline ends. The V gene's germline CDR1 is SGDLS and CDR2 YYNGEE. The CDR3 reads CASSVRGENTEAFF. The CDR3 nucleotides read TGTGCCAGCAGCGTACGGGGGGAGAACACTGAAGCTTTCTTT.

The gene calls are TRBV7-2 and TRBJ2-1; 7 positions match TRBD2. Germline CDR1 is SGHTA and CDR2 is FQGNSA. CDR3 length: 15 amino acids. Losses at the gene ends were 5 bases for V and 4 bases for J; bases not matched to a gene: 8. CDR3 bases: TGTGCCAGCAGCCCCCGGGGGGTCTTATACAATGAGCAGTTCTTC. Protein sequence: CASSPRGVLYNEQFF. Filled out from reference TRBV7-2 and TRBJ2-1, the complete variable domain reads GAGVSQSPSNKVTEKGKDVELRCDPISGHTALYWYRQSLGQGLEFLIYFQGNSAPDKSGLPSDRFSAERTGGSVSTLTIQRTQQEDSAVYLCASSPRGVLYNEQFFGPGTRLTVL.

The chain's CDR3 is CASSGGQGRTDTQYF. The CDR3, as DNA: TGTGCCAGCAGCGGGGGACAGGGACGTACAGATACGCAGTATTTT. The chain couples TRBV11-3 to TRBJ2-3; 9 bases are a match to TRBD1. J was trimmed by 3 bases and V by 5 bases; bases with no gene match: 6. The CDR3 spans 15 residues. Germline-derived CDR1 and CDR2 are SGHNT and YENEEA.

This clone has just one count. The rearrangement joins TRBV7-2 to TRBJ2-1; 11 nucleotides line up with TRBD2. CDR1 and CDR2 (germline): SGHTA, FQGNSA. V shed 5 bases and J 10 bases; nucleotides not matched to a gene: 13. The CDR3 runs 16 residues. The CDR3 loop is CASSAKETSGAAEQFF. Written as DNA, the CDR3 is TGTGCCAGCAGCGCTAAAGAGACTAGCGGGGCTGCCGAGCAGTTCTTC.

As for this clone: Sequence at one end of the junction differs from germline and may be a read error. The J gene is TRBJ2-3, the V gene TRBV7-7; a possible D gene is TRBD2 (6 bases). CDR1 and CDR2 (germline): SSHAT, FNYEAQ (reference sequence). This CDR3 region has 17 residues. CDR3: CASSLGPMGGAGDTQYF. DNA for the CDR3: TGTGCTAGCAGCTTAGGACCAATGGGGGGAGCAGGAGATACGCAGTATTTT.

This sequence joins TRBV7-2 and TRBJ2-1, with 9 bases fitting TRBD2. The CDR3 is 18 amino acids. Germline CDR1 and CDR2: SGHTA and FQGNSA. The J segment lost 0 bases and the V segment lost 1 base, leaving 7 bases of the junction unmatched. CDR3 protein: CASSLVILAGLSYNEQFF. Written as DNA, the CDR3 is TGTGCCAGCAGCTTAGTGATCCTAGCGGGGCTCTCCTACAATGAGCAGTTCTTC.

CDR3 sequence: CASSLVYGYTF. The CDR3 DNA follows: TGTGCCAGCAGCTTAGTATATGGCTACACCTTC. The J gene is TRBJ1-2, the V gene TRBV7-2; D is ambiguous. Germline CDR1 is SGHTA and CDR2 is FQGNSA. V was clipped by 1 base and J by 5 bases, with 2 bases between them. The CDR3 has 11 amino acids.

The CDR3 region has the DNA TGTGCCAGCTCACCACCGTCCCAGGGGGCCAACTATGGCTACACCTTC. This codes for CASSPPSQGANYGYTF. V and J are TRBV18 and TRBJ1-2; 8 bases map to TRBD1. The germline V gene has CDR1 KGHSH and CDR2 LQKENI. With 0 bases clipped from V and 2 bases from J, the junction kept 5 bases outside the gene matches. The CDR3 is 16 residues long.